This T cell receptor beta chain emerged from a study of response to subunit inactivated influenza vaccine. Overall study findings and caveats: The authors proposed limited new T cell recruitment per seasonal influenza vaccination.

In germline, CDR1 is KGHSH, CDR2 LQKENI. The CDR3 contains 14 residues. V lost 4 bases and J 8 bases, leaving 12 bases between the germline ends. The sample holds a few counts of this clonotype. Antigen unknown. TCRdb ran MiXCR on the RT-PCR reads and lists one entry per CDR3 protein. The sample comprises roughly 670,000 distinct CDR3 sequences, around 13% of which are singletons, and around 7.6% rests with the top ten. The material sequenced was PBMCs from blood, taken 14 days before vaccination. This receptor was taken from a man over 45 who received an inactivated influenza vaccine. The rearrangement uses TRBV18 and TRBJ1-6, with a tentative D call TRBD1 (5 bases). CDR3 bases: TGTGCCAGCTCACTCCGGGACGAGGATTCACCCCTCCACTTT. It yields the protein CASSLRDEDSPLHF.